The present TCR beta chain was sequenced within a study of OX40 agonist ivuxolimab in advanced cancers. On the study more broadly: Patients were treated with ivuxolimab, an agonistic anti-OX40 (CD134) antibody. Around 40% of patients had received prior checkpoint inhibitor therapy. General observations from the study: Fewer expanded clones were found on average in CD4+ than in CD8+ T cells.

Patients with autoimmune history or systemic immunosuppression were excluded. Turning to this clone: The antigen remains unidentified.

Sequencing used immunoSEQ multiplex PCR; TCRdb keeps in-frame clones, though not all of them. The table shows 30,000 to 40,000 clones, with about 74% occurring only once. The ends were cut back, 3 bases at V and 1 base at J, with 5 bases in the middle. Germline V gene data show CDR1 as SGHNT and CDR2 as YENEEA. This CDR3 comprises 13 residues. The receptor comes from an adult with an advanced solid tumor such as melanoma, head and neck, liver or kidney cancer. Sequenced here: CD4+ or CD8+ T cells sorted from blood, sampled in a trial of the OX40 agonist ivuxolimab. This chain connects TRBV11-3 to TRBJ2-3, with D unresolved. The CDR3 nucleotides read TGTGCCAGCAGCTTGCATTGCACAGATACGCAGTATTTT. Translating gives CASSLHCTDTQYF.